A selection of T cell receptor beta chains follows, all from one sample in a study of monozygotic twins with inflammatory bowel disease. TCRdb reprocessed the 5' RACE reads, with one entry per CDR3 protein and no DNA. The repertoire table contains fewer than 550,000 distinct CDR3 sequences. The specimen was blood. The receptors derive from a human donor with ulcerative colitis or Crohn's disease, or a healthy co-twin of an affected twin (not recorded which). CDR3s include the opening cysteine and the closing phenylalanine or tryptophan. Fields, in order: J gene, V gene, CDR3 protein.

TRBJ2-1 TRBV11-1 CASSLAQSERAGWPSVYSEQFF
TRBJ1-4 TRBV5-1 CASSLGRERKDEKLFF
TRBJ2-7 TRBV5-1 CASAKQGDEQYF
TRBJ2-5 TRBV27 CASSPITGIQETQYF
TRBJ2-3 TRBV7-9 CASSNYARARDTQYF
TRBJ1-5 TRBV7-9 CASSLGKRDSNQPQHF
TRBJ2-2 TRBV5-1 CASSTTSGSLNTGELFF
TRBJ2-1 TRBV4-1 CASSQVGGRYNEQFF
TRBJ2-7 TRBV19 CASSRRGSSYEQYF
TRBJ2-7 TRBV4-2 CASSQEVSGSYEQYF
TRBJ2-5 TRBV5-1 CASSLARSGGPLGQETQYF
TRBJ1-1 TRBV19 CASTLGARVTEAFF
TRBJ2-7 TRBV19 CASSIAGDRGGEQYF
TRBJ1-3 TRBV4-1 CASSQDHIGGAGNTIYF
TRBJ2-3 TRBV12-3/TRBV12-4 CASSFPRGSVDTQYF
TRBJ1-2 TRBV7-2 CASSLVMGGKYYGYTF
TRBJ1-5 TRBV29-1 CSVIDWPGNQPQHF
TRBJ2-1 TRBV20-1 CSAGRGSGTRNEQFF
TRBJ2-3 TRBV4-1 CASSPWTGASTDTQYF
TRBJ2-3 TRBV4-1 CASSQDGGDTQYF
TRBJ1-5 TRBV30 CAWSDVHQQPQHF
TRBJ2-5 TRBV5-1 CASSLELGGETQYF
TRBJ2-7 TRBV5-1 CASRGPGIQAYEQYF
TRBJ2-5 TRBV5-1 CATSRGGDQETQYF
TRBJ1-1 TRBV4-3 CGSRGRGEAFF
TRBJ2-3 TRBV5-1 CVSSQDGLAGFTDTQYF
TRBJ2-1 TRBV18 CAGASSYNEQFF
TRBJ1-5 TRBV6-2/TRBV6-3 CASREDFGTASNQPQHF
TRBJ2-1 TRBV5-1 CASSLGGQGRDNEQFF
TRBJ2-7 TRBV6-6 CASIRGTGDNEQYF
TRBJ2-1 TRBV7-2 CASSLALGQDFNEQFF
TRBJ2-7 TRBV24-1 CATSAGQGSDEQYF
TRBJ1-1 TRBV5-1 CASRDTPRKNTEAFF
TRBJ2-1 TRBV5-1 CASSFTSGSGEQFF
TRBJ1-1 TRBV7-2 CASRLDGGLTTEAFF
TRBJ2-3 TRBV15 CATSRARIAKGVDTQYF
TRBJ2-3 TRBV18 CASFSGRGATDTQYF
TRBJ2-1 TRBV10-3 CAINDRDRDYNEQFF
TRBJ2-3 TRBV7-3 CASSYRGTDTQYF
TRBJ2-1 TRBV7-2 CASSYRDLRNEQFF
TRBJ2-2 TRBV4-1 CASSQSGTVNTGELFF
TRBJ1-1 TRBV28 CASSLPSDRNTEAFF
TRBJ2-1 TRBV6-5 CASSLRSGGPSYNEQFF
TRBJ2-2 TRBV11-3 CASSAGADITGELFF
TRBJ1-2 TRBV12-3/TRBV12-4 CASSTLRSGYGYTF